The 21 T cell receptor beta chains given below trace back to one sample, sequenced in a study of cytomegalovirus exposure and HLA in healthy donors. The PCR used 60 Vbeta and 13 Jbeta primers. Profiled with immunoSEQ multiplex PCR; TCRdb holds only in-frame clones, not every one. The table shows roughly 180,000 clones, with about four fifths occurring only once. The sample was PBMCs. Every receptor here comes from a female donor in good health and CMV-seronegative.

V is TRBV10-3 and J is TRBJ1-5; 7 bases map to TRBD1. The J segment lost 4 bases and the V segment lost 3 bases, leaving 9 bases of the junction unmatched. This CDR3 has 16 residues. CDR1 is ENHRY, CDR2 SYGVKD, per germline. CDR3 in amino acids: CAISELGQNYNQPQHF. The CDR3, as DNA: TGTGCCATCAGTGAATTGGGACAGAATTATAATCAGCCCCAGCATTTT.

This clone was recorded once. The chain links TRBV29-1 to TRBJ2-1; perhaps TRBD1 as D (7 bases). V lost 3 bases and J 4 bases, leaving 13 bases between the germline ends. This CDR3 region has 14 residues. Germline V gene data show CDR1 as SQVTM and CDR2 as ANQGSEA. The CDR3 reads CSVDKGAGYNEQFF. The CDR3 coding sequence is TGCAGCGTTGATAAGGGGGCGGGGTACAATGAGCAGTTCTTC.

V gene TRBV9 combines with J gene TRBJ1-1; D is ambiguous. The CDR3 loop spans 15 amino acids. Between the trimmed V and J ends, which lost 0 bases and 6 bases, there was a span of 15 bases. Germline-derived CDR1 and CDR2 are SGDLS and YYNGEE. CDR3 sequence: CASSVVERGRPEAFF. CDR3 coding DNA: TGTGCCAGCAGCGTAGTCGAGAGAGGGCGCCCTGAAGCTTTCTTT.

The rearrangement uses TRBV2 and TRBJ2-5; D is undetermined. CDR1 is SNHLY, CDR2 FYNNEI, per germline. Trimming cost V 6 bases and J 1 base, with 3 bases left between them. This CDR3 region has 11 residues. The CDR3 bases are TGTGCCAGCAGCCTCCAAGAGACCCAGTACTTC. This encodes CASSLQETQYF.

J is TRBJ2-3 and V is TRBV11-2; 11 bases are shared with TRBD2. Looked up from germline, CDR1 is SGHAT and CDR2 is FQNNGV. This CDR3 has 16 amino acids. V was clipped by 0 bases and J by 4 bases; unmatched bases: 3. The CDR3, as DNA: TGTGCCAGCAGCTTAGAAGGGGGACTAGCGGCAGATACGCAGTATTTT. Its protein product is CASSLEGGLAADTQYF.

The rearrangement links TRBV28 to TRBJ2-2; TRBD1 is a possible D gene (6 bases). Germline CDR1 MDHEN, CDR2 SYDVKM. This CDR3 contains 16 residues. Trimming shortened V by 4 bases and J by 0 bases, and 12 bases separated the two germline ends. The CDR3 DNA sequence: TGTGCCAGCAGTTGGCCCGGACAGACGAACACCGGGGAGCTGTTTTTT. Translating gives CASSWPGQTNTGELFF.

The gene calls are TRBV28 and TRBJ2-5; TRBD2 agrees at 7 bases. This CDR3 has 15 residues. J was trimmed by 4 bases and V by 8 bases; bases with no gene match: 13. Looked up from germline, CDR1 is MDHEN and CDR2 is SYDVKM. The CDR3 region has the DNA TGTGCCAGCGCCAACATAAGGGAGGGAGTAGAGACCCAGTACTTC. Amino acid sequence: CASANIREGVETQYF. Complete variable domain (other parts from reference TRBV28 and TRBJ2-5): DVKVTQSSRYLVKRTGEKVFLECVQDMDHENMFWYRQDPGLGLRLIYFSYDVKMKEKGDIPEGYSVSREKKERFSLILESASTNQTSMYLCASANIREGVETQYFGPGTRLLVL.

This chain's CDR3 is CASSEALPSSASDTYF. CDR3 bases: TGTGCCAGCAGTGAAGCGTTACCTTCAAGCGCTAGCGATACGTACTTC. V usage is TRBV2 and J usage is TRBJ2-7; D possibly corresponds to TRBD2 (6 bases). Germline V lookup: CDR1 SNHLY, CDR2 FYNNEI. Trimming cost V 0 bases and J 12 bases, with 24 bases left between them. The CDR3 loop spans 16 amino acids.

The CDR3 region has the DNA TGTGCCAGCAGTGGGGGGACAGCGAAATCGCACTATGGCTACACCTTC. It codes for CASSGGTAKSHYGYTF. The genes are TRBV28 and TRBJ1-2; 7 nucleotides line up with TRBD1. The CDR3 consists of 16 residues. Trimming at V came to 5 bases and at J to 3 bases, leaving 12 bases not matched to a gene. Germline V gene data show CDR1 as MDHEN and CDR2 as SYDVKM.

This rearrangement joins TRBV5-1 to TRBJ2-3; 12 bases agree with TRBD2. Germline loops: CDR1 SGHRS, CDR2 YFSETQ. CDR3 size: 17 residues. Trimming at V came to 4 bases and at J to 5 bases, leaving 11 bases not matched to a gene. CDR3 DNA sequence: TGCGCCAGCAGCCCGACGGCTAGCGGGGGGGCTGGAGATACGCAGTATTTT. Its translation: CASSPTASGGAGDTQYF. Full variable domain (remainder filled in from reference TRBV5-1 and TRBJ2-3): KAGVTQTPRYLIKTRGQQVTLSCSPISGHRSVSWYQQTPGQGLQFLFEYFSETQRNKGNFPGRFSGRQFSNSRSEMNVSTLELGDSALYLCASSPTASGGAGDTQYFGPGTRLTVL.

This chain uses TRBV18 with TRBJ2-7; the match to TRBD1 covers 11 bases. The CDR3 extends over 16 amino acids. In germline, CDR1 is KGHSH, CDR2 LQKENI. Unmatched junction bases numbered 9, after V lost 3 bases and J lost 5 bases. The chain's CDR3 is CASSPRGQGGSNEQYF. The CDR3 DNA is TGTGCCAGCTCACCTAGGGGACAGGGGGGTTCGAACGAGCAGTACTTC. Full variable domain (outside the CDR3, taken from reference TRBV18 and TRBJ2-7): NAGVMQNPRHLVRRRGQEARLRCSPMKGHSHVYWYRQLPEEGLKFMVYLQKENIIDESGMPKERFSAEFPKEGPSILRIQQVVRGDSAAYFCASSPRGQGGSNEQYFGPGTRLTVT.

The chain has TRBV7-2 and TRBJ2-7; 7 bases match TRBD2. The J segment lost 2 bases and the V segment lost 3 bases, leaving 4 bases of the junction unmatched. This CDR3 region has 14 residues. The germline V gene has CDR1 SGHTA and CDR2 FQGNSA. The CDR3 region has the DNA TGTGCCAGCAGCTTGGCTAGCGGAACCTACGAGCAGTACTTC. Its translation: CASSLASGTYEQYF.

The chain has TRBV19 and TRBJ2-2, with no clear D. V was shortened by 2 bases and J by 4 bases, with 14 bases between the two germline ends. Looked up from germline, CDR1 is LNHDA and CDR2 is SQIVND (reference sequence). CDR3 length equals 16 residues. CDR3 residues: CASSIRFARLTGELFF. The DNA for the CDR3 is TGTGCCAGTAGTATACGATTTGCGAGACTCACCGGGGAGCTGTTTTTT.

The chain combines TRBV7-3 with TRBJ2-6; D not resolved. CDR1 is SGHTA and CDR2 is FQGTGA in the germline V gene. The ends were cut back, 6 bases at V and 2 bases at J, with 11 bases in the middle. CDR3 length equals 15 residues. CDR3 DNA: TGTGCCAGCAGATCAGACACCGCTGGGGCCAACGTCCTGACTTTC. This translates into CASRSDTAGANVLTF.

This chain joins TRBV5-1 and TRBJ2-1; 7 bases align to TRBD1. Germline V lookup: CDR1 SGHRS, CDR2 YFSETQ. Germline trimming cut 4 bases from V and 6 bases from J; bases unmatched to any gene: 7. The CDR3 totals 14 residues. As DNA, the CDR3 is TGCGCCAGCAGCCGAGGGGACAGAATCAATGAGCAGTTCTTC. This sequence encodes CASSRGDRINEQFF.

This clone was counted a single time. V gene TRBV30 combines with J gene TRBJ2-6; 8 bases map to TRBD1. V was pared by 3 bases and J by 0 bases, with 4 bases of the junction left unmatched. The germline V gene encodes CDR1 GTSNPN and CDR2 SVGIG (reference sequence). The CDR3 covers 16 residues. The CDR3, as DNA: TGTGCCTGGAGCAGGACAGGGAGCTCTGGGGCCAACGTCCTGACTTTC. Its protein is CAWSRTGSSGANVLTF.

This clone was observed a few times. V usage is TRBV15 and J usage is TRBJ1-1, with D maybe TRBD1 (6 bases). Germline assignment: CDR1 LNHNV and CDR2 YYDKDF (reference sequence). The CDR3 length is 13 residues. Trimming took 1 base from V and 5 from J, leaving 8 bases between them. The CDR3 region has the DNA TGTGCCACCAGCAGAGTTAGGGGGACTGAAGCTTTCTTT. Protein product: CATSRVRGTEAFF.

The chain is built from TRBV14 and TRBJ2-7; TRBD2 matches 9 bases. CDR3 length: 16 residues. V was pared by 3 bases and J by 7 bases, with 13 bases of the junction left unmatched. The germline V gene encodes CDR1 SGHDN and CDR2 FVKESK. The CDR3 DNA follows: TGTGCCAGCAGCCAGTTTAGCGGGGGACCCGTTGGGGAGCAGTACTTC. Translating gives CASSQFSGGPVGEQYF.

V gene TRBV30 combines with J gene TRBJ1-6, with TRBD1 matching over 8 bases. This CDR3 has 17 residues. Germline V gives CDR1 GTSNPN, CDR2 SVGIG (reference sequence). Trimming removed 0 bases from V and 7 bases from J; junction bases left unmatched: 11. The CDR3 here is CAWSVPRTGIMNSPLHF. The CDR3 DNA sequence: TGTGCCTGGAGTGTACCGAGGACAGGGATTATGAATTCACCCCTCCACTTT. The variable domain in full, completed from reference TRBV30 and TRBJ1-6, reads SQTIHQWPATLVQPVGSPLSLECTVEGTSNPNLYWYRQAAGRGLQLLFYSVGIGQISSEVPQNLSASRPQDRQFILSSKKLLLSDSGFYLCAWSVPRTGIMNSPLHFGNGTRLTVT.

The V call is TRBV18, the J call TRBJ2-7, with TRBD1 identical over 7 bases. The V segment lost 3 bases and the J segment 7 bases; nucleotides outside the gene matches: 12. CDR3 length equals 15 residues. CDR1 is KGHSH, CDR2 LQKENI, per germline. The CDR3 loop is CASSPPTGIRKEQYF. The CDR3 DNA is TGTGCCAGCTCACCTCCGACAGGGATAAGAAAAGAGCAGTACTTC. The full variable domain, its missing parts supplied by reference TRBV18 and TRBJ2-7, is NAGVMQNPRHLVRRRGQEARLRCSPMKGHSHVYWYRQLPEEGLKFMVYLQKENIIDESGMPKERFSAEFPKEGPSILRIQQVVRGDSAAYFCASSPPTGIRKEQYFGPGTRLTVT.

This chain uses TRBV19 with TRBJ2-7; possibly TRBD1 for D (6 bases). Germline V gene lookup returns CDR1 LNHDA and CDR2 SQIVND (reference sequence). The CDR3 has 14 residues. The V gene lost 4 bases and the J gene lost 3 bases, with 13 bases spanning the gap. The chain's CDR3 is CASSTRDNHYEQYF. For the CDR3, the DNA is TGTGCCAGTAGTACCCGGGACAACCACTACGAGCAGTACTTC.